One and the same sample provided the 6 T cell receptor beta chains below, sequenced in a study of CD8 T cells in ankylosing spondylitis. TCRdb redid the calling of the 5' RACE reads with MiXCR, one entry per CDR3 protein. This sample yields more than 150,000 distinct CDR3 sequences, of which approximately 10% are seen a single time; 29% belongs to the top ten. Sequencing input: blood, either unsorted or a sorted T cell fraction (not recorded which). The origin of the receptors is a male donor with ankylosing spondylitis or in good health (not recorded which).

This clonotype was recorded at least ten times. This chain uses TRBV20-1 with TRBJ2-3, with 7 bases matching TRBD2. This CDR3 has 15 residues. V lost 5 bases and J lost 2; bases outside the gene matches: 10. Germline-derived CDR1 and CDR2 are DFQATT and SNEGSKA (reference sequence). This CDR3 reads CSAGGGAEITDTQYF. The CDR3 DNA follows: TGCAGTGCTGGCGGGGGAGCGGAGATCACAGATACGCAGTATTTT.

V and J are TRBV7-9 and TRBJ2-1; no clear D. The CDR3 contains 13 residues. Trimming pared 3 bases from V and 5 bases from J, leaving 8 bases between. Germline V gene lookup returns CDR1 SEHNR and CDR2 FQNEAQ (reference sequence). CDR3 DNA sequence: TGTGCCAGCAGCTTTATCGGAAACAATGAGCAGTTCTTC. As protein: CASSFIGNNEQFF. The variable domain in full, with the rest retrieved from reference TRBV7-9 and TRBJ2-1, is DTGVSQNPRHKITKRGQNVTFRCDPISEHNRLYWYRQTLGQGPEFLTYFQNEAQLEKSRLLSDRFSAERPKGSFSTLEIQRTEQGDSAMYLCASSFIGNNEQFFGPGTRLTVL.

This clonotype was detected many times. The chain recombines TRBV12-3 or TRBV12-4 with TRBJ2-1; TRBD2 matches 8 bases. After removal of 3 bases from V and 9 bases from J, the junction contained 10 bases not matched to a gene. The CDR3 extends over 15 amino acids. The chain's CDR3 is CASSLAAGEGVEQFF. CDR3 coding DNA: TGTGCCAGCAGTTTGGCAGCGGGAGAAGGAGTTGAGCAGTTCTTC.

This clonotype showed up many times. The genes are TRBV7-2 and TRBJ1-5; 7 bases are shared with TRBD1. The junction had 4 bases not matched to a gene; V was cut back by 2 bases and J by 6 bases. The CDR3 totals 14 residues. Per germline, CDR1 SGHTA and CDR2 FQGNSA. CDR3 in DNA: TGTGCCAGCAGCTTATCAGGGGGGCTTCAGCCCCAGCATTTT. Translated: CASSLSGGLQPQHF.

As for this clonotype: This may stem from a read error, because a much larger clone lies one nucleotide away. The chain combines TRBV12-3 or TRBV12-4 with TRBJ1-3, with D tentatively TRBD1 (6 bases). V was pared by 4 bases and J by 9 bases, with 13 bases between. The CDR3 spans 13 residues. The CDR3 DNA sequence: TGTGCCAGCAGTTCAAGGGGGGAGGCCACCATATATTTT. Residues: CASSSRGEATIYF.

The gene calls are TRBV14 and TRBJ1-1, with D perhaps TRBD1 (5 bases). Germline V lookup: CDR1 SGHDN, CDR2 FVKESK. Trimming cost V 1 base and J 1 base, with 10 bases left between them. This CDR3 has 15 amino acids. For the CDR3, the DNA is TGTGCCAGCAGCCAAGGTCAGGGTCAGAACACTGAAGCTTTCTTT. This codes for CASSQGQGQNTEAFF.